The 29 T cell receptor beta chains listed next were all sequenced from one sample in a study of cytomegalovirus exposure and HLA in healthy donors. The PCR contained 60 Vbeta and 13 Jbeta primers. Sequenced by immunoSEQ multiplex PCR; TCRdb stores in-frame clones only, minus some. This table holds approximately 130,000 clones, over 65% found once. Sequencing used PBMCs. The receptors come from a man aged 45 to 65 in good health and CMV-seronegative.

This chain links TRBV5-1 with TRBJ2-7; a weak D match, TRBD1 (6 bases). The CDR3 contains 15 residues. Trimming pared 4 bases from V and 5 bases from J, leaving 19 bases between. From germline, CDR1 is SGHRS and CDR2 YFSETQ. Written as DNA, the CDR3 is TGCGCCAGCAGCGGCCAATCGACAGGCAGCGACGAGCAGTACTTC. Protein: CASSGQSTGSDEQYF. The full variable domain, with the rest looked up from reference TRBV5-1 and TRBJ2-7, is KAGVTQTPRYLIKTRGQQVTLSCSPISGHRSVSWYQQTPGQGLQFLFEYFSETQRNKGNFPGRFSGRQFSNSRSEMNVSTLELGDSALYLCASSGQSTGSDEQYFGPGTRLTVT.

V is TRBV10-3 and J is TRBJ2-6; D is possibly TRBD2 (5 bases). With 10 bases removed from V and 0 bases from J, the gap between germline ends came to 22 bases. Germline CDR1 is ENHRY and CDR2 is SYGVKD. This CDR3 contains 18 residues. The CDR3 is CATTPMERRASGANVLTF. The CDR3, as DNA: TGTGCCACCACGCCGATGGAACGGCGGGCCTCTGGGGCCAACGTCCTGACTTTC.

To note about this clone: Mismatch with germline at one junction end may stem from a read error. The rearrangement uses TRBV11-3 and TRBJ2-7; 8 bases match TRBD2. The germline V gene encodes CDR1 SGHNT and CDR2 YENEEA. The CDR3 is 14 amino acids. Written as DNA, the CDR3 is TGTGCCAGCAGTTTAGGTGCGGGAGGAGGCGAGCAGTACTTC. It encodes CASSLGAGGGEQYF.

The gene calls are TRBV10-2 and TRBJ2-1, with 9 bases matching TRBD2. Trimming took 4 bases from V and 7 from J; bases not matched to a gene: 8. Germline CDR1 WSHSY, CDR2 SAAADI. There are 15 residues in the CDR3. CDR3 sequence (DNA): TGCGCCAGCAGTGTTAGCGGGAGAACGGGTAATGAGCAGTTCTTC. As protein: CASSVSGRTGNEQFF.

The chain employs TRBV7-8 and TRBJ2-7, with 7 bases that match TRBD1. The CDR3 covers 13 residues. Germline CDR1 SGHVS, CDR2 FQNEAQ. V lost 5 bases to trimming and J lost 7 bases; unmatched junction nucleotides: 8. CDR3: CASSRTPQGEQYF. The CDR3 nucleotides are TGTGCCAGCAGCCGGACACCACAGGGGGAGCAGTACTTC.

The chain employs TRBV5-8 and TRBJ1-2, with D possibly matching TRBD1 (6 bases). The ends were cut back, 5 bases at V and 8 bases at J, with 16 bases in the middle. The CDR3 runs to 13 residues. Germline lookup yields CDR1 SGHTS and CDR2 YDEGEE. DNA of the CDR3: TGTGCCAGCAGGACCACAGGGATAGGCGGCTACACCTTC. It yields the protein CASRTTGIGGYTF.

V is TRBV18 and J is TRBJ1-5; the match to TRBD1 covers 11 bases. The V and J ends lost 1 base and 7 bases, in that order; junction bases with no gene match: 6. Germline lookup yields CDR1 KGHSH and CDR2 LQKENI. The CDR3 is 16 residues long. Here the CDR3 reads CASSPQRGQGAQPQHF. The CDR3, as DNA: TGTGCCAGCTCACCACAACGCGGACAGGGGGCGCAGCCCCAGCATTTT.

The V and J genes are TRBV7-9 and TRBJ2-7, with TRBD2 identical over 9 bases. V lost 4 bases and J lost 5; bases outside the gene matches: 6. This CDR3 is 14 amino acids long. Germline V gene lookup returns CDR1 SEHNR and CDR2 FQNEAQ (reference sequence). The CDR3 coding sequence is TGTGCCAGCAGCTCTAGCGGGAAGGGGGACGAGCAGTACTTC. Protein sequence: CASSSSGKGDEQYF.

CDR3 region: CASSYSRALNEKLFF. For the CDR3, the DNA is TGTGCCAGCAGTTACTCGAGGGCCTTGAATGAAAAACTGTTTTTT. V gene TRBV6-5 combines with J gene TRBJ1-4; D is ambiguous. The length of the CDR3 is 15 residues. Germline V gene lookup returns CDR1 MNHEY and CDR2 SVGAGI. V gave up 0 bases and J gave up 5 bases, with 10 bases separating them.

The chain couples TRBV29-1 to TRBJ1-4; tentative D call: TRBD1 (6 bases). The V gene lost 7 bases and the J gene lost 6 bases, with 12 bases spanning the gap. Germline V CDR1 and CDR2: SQVTM, ANQGSEA. The CDR3 is made up of 12 amino acids. The CDR3 bases are TGCAGCGCCCAGGGGCCAGATGAAAAACTGTTTTTT. Amino acids: CSAQGPDEKLFF.

The table lists this clone with a few counts. The chain joins TRBV5-6 to TRBJ1-2, with TRBD1 as a possible D gene (5 bases). CDR3 length: 16 residues. V lost 0 bases and J 5 bases, leaving 17 bases between the germline ends. The germline V gene encodes CDR1 SGHDT and CDR2 YYEEEE. CDR3 amino acids: CASSLAAGNSLYGYTF. The CDR3 region has the DNA TGTGCCAGCAGCTTGGCCGCAGGGAACAGCTTGTATGGCTACACCTTC.

CDR3 DNA sequence: TGTGCCAGCAGCTTAGGGCGGATAAATCAGCCCCAGCATTTT. It codes for CASSLGRINQPQHF. The J gene is TRBJ1-5, the V gene TRBV7-9; D is unclear. This CDR3 is built from 14 residues. Trimming shortened V by 1 base and J by 4 bases, and 8 bases separated the two germline ends. Germline lookup yields CDR1 SEHNR and CDR2 FQNEAQ (reference sequence).

The chain employs TRBV28 and TRBJ1-4; weak D call: TRBD1 (5 bases). This CDR3 spans 15 amino acids. The V end lost 2 bases, the J end lost 0 bases, and 7 bases lay between the germline ends. Germline lookup yields CDR1 MDHEN and CDR2 SYDVKM. The CDR3 bases are TGTGCCAGCAGTTTAGCAGGGACAACTAATGAAAAACTGTTTTTT. This gives the protein CASSLAGTTNEKLFF.

The sample holds one count of this clone. This chain uses TRBV28 with TRBJ2-2; no clear D gene. The germline V and J ends were trimmed by 5 bases and 1 base, with 8 bases remaining between them. CDR1 and CDR2 (germline): MDHEN, SYDVKM. The CDR3 contains 14 residues. The CDR3 loop is CASSPQQNTGELFF. In nucleotides, the CDR3 is TGTGCCAGCAGTCCCCAACAGAACACCGGGGAGCTGTTTTTT. The full variable domain, with the rest looked up from reference TRBV28 and TRBJ2-2, is DVKVTQSSRYLVKRTGEKVFLECVQDMDHENMFWYRQDPGLGLRLIYFSYDVKMKEKGDIPEGYSVSREKKERFSLILESASTNQTSMYLCASSPQQNTGELFFGEGSRLTVL.

The chain uses TRBV7-9 and TRBJ1-1, with TRBD1 as a possible D gene (6 bases). Trimming removed 1 base at V and 4 bases at J, with 10 bases between. Germline V CDR1 and CDR2: SEHNR, FQNEAQ (reference sequence). The CDR3 spans 14 residues. The CDR3 reads CASSLVQGSTEAFF. The CDR3 DNA reads TGTGCCAGCAGCTTAGTGCAGGGGTCCACTGAAGCTTTCTTT.

This clone showed up just once. The V gene is TRBV29-1, the J gene TRBJ2-5, with 8 bases identical to TRBD1. Trimming took 4 bases from V and 5 from J; bases not matched to a gene: 6. The CDR3 runs 13 residues. The germline V gene has CDR1 SQVTM and CDR2 ANQGSEA. CDR3 in DNA: TGCAGCGTTGCTCCAGGGGGCTTCGAGACCCAGTACTTC. This translates into CSVAPGGFETQYF.

V usage is TRBV5-1 and J usage is TRBJ2-7, with TRBD2 as a possible D gene (6 bases). The CDR3 has 14 amino acids. The V gene's germline CDR1 is SGHRS and CDR2 YFSETQ. V was trimmed by 2 bases and J by 4 bases, leaving 13 bases between them. In nucleotides, the CDR3 is TGCGCCAGCAGCTTCGACGCGGGGAAATACGAGCAGTACTTC. It codes for CASSFDAGKYEQYF.

This rearrangement joins TRBV29-1 to TRBJ2-6; 10 nucleotides match TRBD1. This CDR3 has 20 amino acids. J gave up 0 bases and V 6 bases, and 17 bases lay outside the gene matches. Germline CDR1 SQVTM, CDR2 ANQGSEA. CDR3 nucleotides: TGCAGCGTCTACACCGGGACAGGGGCATTCCCCATCTCTGGGGCCAACGTCCTGACTTTC. Protein sequence: CSVYTGTGAFPISGANVLTF.

This clone was seen only a few times. V usage is TRBV11-2 and J usage is TRBJ2-7, with TRBD2 matching over 9 bases. Germline V gene data show CDR1 as SGHAT and CDR2 as FQNNGV. This CDR3 spans 15 amino acids. With V trimmed by 2 bases and J by 6 bases, 8 bases remained unmatched. The CDR3 DNA reads TGTGCCAGCAGCTTACCCAGGACTAGCGCTGTCGAGCAGTACTTC. It codes for CASSLPRTSAVEQYF.

This chain connects TRBV28 to TRBJ1-3, with unresolved D. Germline lookup yields CDR1 MDHEN and CDR2 SYDVKM. V was clipped by 1 base and J by 0 bases, with 10 bases between them. The CDR3 extends over 16 amino acids. In DNA, the CDR3 is TGTGCCAGCAGTTTATACCCCCCGGGCTCTGGAAACACCATATATTTT. As protein: CASSLYPPGSGNTIYF. Drawing the rest from reference TRBV28 and TRBJ1-3, the complete variable domain is DVKVTQSSRYLVKRTGEKVFLECVQDMDHENMFWYRQDPGLGLRLIYFSYDVKMKEKGDIPEGYSVSREKKERFSLILESASTNQTSMYLCASSLYPPGSGNTIYFGEGSWLTVV.

DNA of the CDR3: TGCAGCCCCAGGGGGCCGAACACTGAAGCTTTCTTT. Amino acids: CSPRGPNTEAFF. This chain connects TRBV29-1 to TRBJ1-1, with 8 bases identical to TRBD1. The CDR3 consists of 12 residues. Germline lookup yields CDR1 SQVTM and CDR2 ANQGSEA. V was clipped by 8 bases and J by 1 base; unmatched bases: 3. Variable domain in full (rest from reference TRBV29-1 and TRBJ1-1): SAVISQKPSRDICQRGTSLTIQCQVDSQVTMMFWYRQQPGQSLTLIATANQGSEATYESGFVIDKFPISRPNLTFSTLTVSNMSPEDSSIYLCSPRGPNTEAFFGQGTRLTVV.

CDR3 loop: CASSLREPYNEQFF. DNA for the CDR3: TGTGCCAGCAGTTTGCGGGAGCCCTACAATGAGCAGTTCTTC. The rearrangement uses TRBV28 and TRBJ2-1, with 7 positions matching TRBD2. Germline assignment: CDR1 MDHEN and CDR2 SYDVKM. The V segment lost 3 bases and the J segment 2 bases; nucleotides outside the gene matches: 1. The CDR3 runs to 14 residues.

In its sample, this clone was seen a few times. This chain uses TRBV5-1 with TRBJ2-1; 9 bases agree with TRBD2. CDR1 is SGHRS and CDR2 is YFSETQ in the germline V gene. V lost 4 bases and J lost 7; bases outside the gene matches: 12. This CDR3 spans 16 amino acids. CDR3 nucleotide sequence: TGCGCCAGCAGCCTCATAGCGGGAGTAAGTAGGAATGAGCAGTTCTTC. Encoded protein: CASSLIAGVSRNEQFF. The complete variable domain, with remaining parts taken from reference TRBV5-1 and TRBJ2-1, reads KAGVTQTPRYLIKTRGQQVTLSCSPISGHRSVSWYQQTPGQGLQFLFEYFSETQRNKGNFPGRFSGRQFSNSRSEMNVSTLELGDSALYLCASSLIAGVSRNEQFFGPGTRLTVL.

V usage is TRBV19 and J usage is TRBJ2-7; D is possibly TRBD2 (5 bases). V lost 3 bases and J lost 2, with 17 bases in between. This CDR3 has 16 residues. Germline V gene lookup returns CDR1 LNHDA and CDR2 SQIVND (reference sequence). CDR3 protein: CASSILKVAKTYEQYF. The CDR3 region has the DNA TGTGCCAGTAGTATTCTAAAGGTAGCGAAAACCTACGAGCAGTACTTC.

The DNA for the CDR3 is TGCGCCAGCAGGTTAGGGGGCGCGTACCAAGAGACCCAGTACTTC. It codes for CASRLGGAYQETQYF. The chain combines TRBV10-1 with TRBJ2-5; TRBD1 matches at 7 bases. Germline CDR1 and CDR2: WNHNN and SYGVQD (reference sequence). With 6 bases clipped from V and 0 bases from J, the junction kept 7 bases outside the gene matches. This CDR3 is built from 15 residues.

A few counts support this clone. The chain employs TRBV19 and TRBJ2-6; no clear D. Trimming stripped 3 bases from V and 0 bases from J, with 12 bases between. CDR1 is LNHDA and CDR2 is SQIVND in the germline V gene (reference sequence). The CDR3 is 17 residues long. The CDR3 here is CASSMARISSGANVLTF. The CDR3 DNA sequence: TGTGCCAGTAGTATGGCGAGGATTAGCTCTGGGGCCAACGTCCTGACTTTC.

The genes are TRBV19 and TRBJ1-5; possibly TRBD1 for D (6 bases). The CDR3 sequence is 14 residues long. V was cut by 7 bases and J by 7 bases, with 17 bases left in between. Germline CDR1 reads LNHDA; CDR2 reads SQIVND (reference sequence). The CDR3 protein is CASTPLGTPQPQHF. CDR3 bases: TGTGCCAGTACTCCCCTGGGGACACCACAGCCCCAGCATTTT.

This chain joins TRBV29-1 and TRBJ1-3; D perhaps matches TRBD1 (5 bases). With 7 bases removed from V and 2 bases from J, the gap between germline ends came to 15 bases. Germline lookup yields CDR1 SQVTM and CDR2 ANQGSEA. The CDR3 covers 14 residues. The CDR3 spells CSAKAGGAGNTIYF. As DNA, the CDR3 is TGCAGCGCCAAGGCTGGGGGGGCTGGAAACACCATATATTTT. Full variable domain (rest looked up from reference TRBV29-1 and TRBJ1-3): SAVISQKPSRDICQRGTSLTIQCQVDSQVTMMFWYRQQPGQSLTLIATANQGSEATYESGFVIDKFPISRPNLTFSTLTVSNMSPEDSSIYLCSAKAGGAGNTIYFGEGSWLTVV.

The V and J genes are TRBV19 and TRBJ2-5; D may be TRBD1 (6 bases). V was cut by 3 bases and J by 2 bases, with 10 bases left in between. Germline V gene sequence: CDR1 LNHDA, CDR2 SQIVND (reference sequence). The CDR3 loop spans 14 amino acids. CDR3 in DNA: TGTGCCAGTAGTATGGGACATTTACAAGAGACCCAGTACTTC. Translating it yields CASSMGHLQETQYF.